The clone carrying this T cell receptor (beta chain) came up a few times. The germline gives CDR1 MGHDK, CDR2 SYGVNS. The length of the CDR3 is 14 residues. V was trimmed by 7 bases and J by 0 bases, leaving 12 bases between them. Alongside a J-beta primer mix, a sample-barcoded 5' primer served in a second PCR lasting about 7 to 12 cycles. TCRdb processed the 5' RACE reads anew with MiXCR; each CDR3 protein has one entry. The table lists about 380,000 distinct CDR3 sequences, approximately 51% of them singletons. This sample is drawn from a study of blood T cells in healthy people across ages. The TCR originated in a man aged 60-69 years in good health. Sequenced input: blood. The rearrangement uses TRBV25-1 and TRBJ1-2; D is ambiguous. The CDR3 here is CASMQDPTNYGYTF. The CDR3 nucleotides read TGTGCCAGCATGCAGGACCCTACTAACTATGGCTACACCTTC.